The 21 T cell receptor beta chains given below trace back to one sample, sequenced in a study of metastatic and nonmetastatic thyroid tumors (dated by TCRdb to 2018 to 2020). No patient had received any treatment before thyroid surgery. Library construction relied on PCR. Sequencing instrument: Illumina HiSeq 4000. TCRdb trimmed the raw reads at Q25, called clones with MiXCR and kept productive beta chains. The sample yields fewer than 7,000 clones; 29% were counted once. 16% of the sample is held by the ten biggest clonotypes. The sample consisted of adjacent normal tissue. The receptors shown here come from a female donor with papillary thyroid cancer or a benign thyroid nodule (not recorded which). Some clones in this sample may be carry-over from other donors' samples.

Points on this clone: The junction does not match germline at one end; this may be a read error. Additional DNA sequences in this sample encode the identical CDR3. The V gene is TRBV30, the J gene TRBJ2-1; 8 bases match TRBD2. CDR1 is GTSNPN, CDR2 SVGIG, per germline (reference sequence). The CDR3 is 12 amino acids. The CDR3 sequence is CAWSVAGNEQFF. CDR3 nucleotides: TGCGCCTGGAGCGTAGCGGGGAATGAGCAGTTCTTC.

The rearrangement links TRBV30 to TRBJ1-2; 8 positions agree with TRBD1. Looked up from germline, CDR1 is GTSNPN and CDR2 is SVGIG (reference sequence). The CDR3 has 14 residues. With 4 bases clipped from V and 8 bases from J, the junction kept 12 bases outside the gene matches. The CDR3 DNA reads TGTGCCTGGATGGTTGGCAGGGGGCGTCAGGGCTACACCTTC. Translated: CAWMVGRGRQGYTF. Drawing the rest from reference TRBV30 and TRBJ1-2, the complete variable domain is SQTIHQWPATLVQPVGSPLSLECTVEGTSNPNLYWYRQAAGRGLQLLFYSVGIGQISSEVPQNLSASRPQDRQFILSSKKLLLSDSGFYLCAWMVGRGRQGYTFGSGTRLTVV.

This clone was counted a few times. V gene TRBV19 combines with J gene TRBJ2-1, with a possible D match to TRBD2 (6 bases). Germline CDR1 LNHDA, CDR2 SQIVND (reference sequence). The CDR3 consists of 14 residues. Trimming shortened V by 1 base and J by 8 bases, and 12 bases separated the two germline ends. The CDR3 DNA follows: TGTGCCAGTAGTATAGGGCCCGGAGGGTATGAGCAGTTCTTC. Amino acids: CASSIGPGGYEQFF.

This clone was observed a few times. The genes are TRBV6-1 and TRBJ2-7, with 7 bases fitting TRBD2. The junction had 10 bases not matched to a gene; V was cut back by 8 bases and J by 3 bases. The CDR3 has 14 amino acids. The V gene's germline CDR1 is MNHNS and CDR2 SASEGT. The CDR3 protein is CASYNSGTRYEQYF. CDR3 in DNA: TGTGCCAGCTACAACAGCGGGACCCGCTACGAGCAGTACTTC.

Within the sample, this clone is medium-sized. The J gene is TRBJ1-4, the V gene TRBV29-1; TRBD1 might be the D (6 bases). This CDR3 is built from 12 residues. V was clipped by 5 bases and J by 6 bases, with 10 bases between them. Per the germline V gene, CDR1 is SQVTM and CDR2 is ANQGSEA. The CDR3 nucleotides are TGCAGCGTTAGGGCAGGGGATGAAAAACTGTTTTTT. Translation gives CSVRAGDEKLFF.

V and J are TRBV2 and TRBJ1-1; D is uncertain. Trimming removed 7 bases from V and 1 base from J, with 10 bases in between. Germline values: CDR1 SNHLY, CDR2 FYNNEI. This CDR3 is built from 13 residues. The CDR3 reads CASKNTQNTEAFF. The CDR3 DNA reads as TGTGCCAGCAAGAATACACAGAACACTGAAGCTTTCTTT.

The rearrangement joins TRBV5-1 to TRBJ2-1; 9 positions agree with TRBD1. Germline CDR1 is SGHRS and CDR2 is YFSETQ. The CDR3 length is 16 residues. J lost 7 bases, V lost 0 bases, and 8 bases had no gene match. CDR3 amino acids: CASSLEQGARSNEQFF. CDR3 in DNA: TGCGCCAGCAGCTTGGAACAGGGGGCTAGGTCGAATGAGCAGTTCTTC.

This clone is labeled as large. The V gene is TRBV2, the J gene TRBJ2-7; D uncertain. Germline V gene lookup returns CDR1 SNHLY and CDR2 FYNNEI. The CDR3 consists of 13 residues. Trimming took off 6 bases at V and 5 bases at J, with 14 bases between the two ends. CDR3 region: CASSAYYLNEQYF. The CDR3 coding sequence is TGTGCCAGCAGCGCATATTACCTCAACGAGCAGTACTTC.

The table lists this clone with a few counts. This chain links TRBV27 with TRBJ1-6, with a possible D match to TRBD1 (5 bases). The V and J ends lost 3 bases and 7 bases respectively, with 7 bases between them. Looked up from germline, CDR1 is MNHEY and CDR2 is SMNVEV (reference sequence). The CDR3 is 13 residues long. CDR3: CASSFGGNSPLHF. DNA of the CDR3: TGTGCCAGCAGTTTCGGGGGAAATTCACCCCTCCACTTT.

By share of the sample, this clone is medium-sized. CDR3 nucleotide sequence: TGTGCCAGCAGCTTAACTGGCAGGGCGGGAGATACGCAGTATTTT. Its protein is CASSLTGRAGDTQYF. V and J are TRBV7-3 and TRBJ2-3; D may be TRBD1 or TRBD2 (5 bases each). There are 15 residues in the CDR3. V lost 0 bases and J lost 5, with 12 bases in between. Germline CDR1 is SGHTA and CDR2 is FQGTGA.

This sequence joins TRBV2 and TRBJ1-1; TRBD1 might be the D (5 bases). The germline V gene encodes CDR1 SNHLY and CDR2 FYNNEI. V dropped 4 bases and J dropped 3 bases, with 18 bases sitting between them. This CDR3 is built from 16 residues. DNA for the CDR3: TGTGCCAGCAGTGCTTGGGAGGGGTCGGGGTACACTGAAGCTTTCTTT. It specifies CASSAWEGSGYTEAFF.

This clone has more than one count but fewer than ten. The chain joins TRBV12-3 or TRBV12-4 to TRBJ2-7; unclear D gene. The CDR3 is 12 amino acids. V lost 6 bases and J 6 bases, leaving 12 bases between the germline ends. The CDR3: CASSLPPAEQYF. Written as DNA, the CDR3 is TGTGCCAGCAGCCTACCCCCTGCCGAGCAGTACTTC.

By share of the sample, this clone is medium-sized. The rearrangement links TRBV7-2 to TRBJ1-2, with D unclear. Germline CDR1 is SGHTA and CDR2 is FQGNSA. V was clipped by 1 base and J by 4 bases, with 13 bases between them. The CDR3 extends over 15 amino acids. The DNA for the CDR3 is TGTGCCAGCAGCTTAGATACCACCTCCTTCTATGGCTACACCTTC. Translation: CASSLDTTSFYGYTF.

The V call is TRBV7-8, the J call TRBJ2-3; perhaps TRBD1 as D (7 bases). Deletions cut 5 bases from V and 0 bases from J, with 15 bases between. The CDR3 length is 16 residues. From germline, CDR1 is SGHVS and CDR2 FQNEAQ. CDR3 nucleotides: TGTGCCAGCAGCCCCGAGGGGGGACAGAGCACAGATACGCAGTATTTT. Amino acid sequence: CASSPEGGQSTDTQYF.

A few counts support this clone. The chain carries TRBV19 and TRBJ1-6, with D maybe TRBD1 (5 bases). This CDR3 contains 15 residues. V lost 8 bases and J lost 0, with 11 bases in between. Germline CDR1 and CDR2: LNHDA and SQIVND (reference sequence). The CDR3 DNA follows: TGTGCCAGTCTGCCAGGGAGCTCCTATAATTCACCCCTCCACTTT. It yields the protein CASLPGSSYNSPLHF. Full variable domain (rest looked up from reference TRBV19 and TRBJ1-6): DGGITQSPKYLFRKEGQNVTLSCEQNLNHDAMYWYRQDPGQGLRLIYYSQIVNDFQKGDIAEGYSVSREKKESFPLTVTSAQKNPTAFYLCASLPGSSYNSPLHFGNGTRLTVT.

This clone has only a few counts. The chain couples TRBV20-1 to TRBJ2-7; 10 positions match TRBD2. Germline trimming cut 3 bases from V and 2 bases from J; bases unmatched to any gene: 7. CDR1 is DFQATT, CDR2 SNEGSKA, per germline (reference sequence). The CDR3 runs 15 residues. CDR3 loop: CSARPFSGRTYEQYF. DNA for the CDR3: TGCAGTGCTAGGCCGTTTAGCGGGAGGACCTACGAGCAGTACTTC.

CDR3 sequence reads: CASSERRQTGELFF. The CDR3 DNA follows: TGTGCCAGCAGTGAAAGGAGGCAAACCGGGGAGCTGTTTTTT. The chain recombines TRBV6-1 with TRBJ2-2; D might be TRBD2 (5 bases). CDR3 length equals 14 residues. Germline V gene data show CDR1 as MNHNS and CDR2 as SASEGT. V lost 2 bases to trimming and J lost 5 bases, with 9 bases between them.

This clone was observed many times. This may stem from a read error, because a much larger clone lies one nucleotide away. Other DNA sequences in the sample encode the same CDR3. V usage is TRBV9 and J usage is TRBJ2-2, with TRBD2 matching 7 bases. Germline CDR1 reads SGDLS; CDR2 reads YYNGEE. The CDR3 extends over 13 amino acids. Trimming cost V 4 bases and J 11 bases; bases outside gene matches: 8. CDR3 in DNA: TGTGCCAGCAGCAAACCGACGGGGGGAGAGCTGTTTTTT. Its translation is CASSKPTGGELFF.

The chain couples TRBV5-6 to TRBJ1-4; the D is unclear. The CDR3 has 13 residues. CDR1 and CDR2 from the germline V gene are SGHDT and YYEEEE. Trimming removed 0 bases from V and 8 bases from J, with 8 bases in between. The CDR3 nucleotides are TGTGCCAGCAGCTTGGCTTCTGGGGAAAAACTGTTTTTT. Translated: CASSLASGEKLFF.

This rearrangement joins TRBV3-1 to TRBJ2-2, with TRBD2 matching over 7 bases. Germline CDR1 reads LGHDT; CDR2 reads YNNKEL (reference sequence). V shed 7 bases, J shed 17 bases, and the junction held 19 bases outside the gene matches. The CDR3 length is 14 residues. For the CDR3, the DNA is TGTGCCAGCAATCCGGGGGGTAACACCGGGGATCTCTTTTTT. Translation gives CASNPGGNTGDLFF.

This clone was detected many times. A read error may produce the germline difference seen at one junction end. The chain recombines TRBV5-4 with TRBJ1-2; 7 bases align to TRBD1. Germline CDR1 SGHNT, CDR2 YYREEE (reference sequence). The CDR3 totals 15 residues. CDR3 DNA: TGTGCCAGCAGCTTTTCCGGACAGGCGAACTATAGCTACACCTTC. Protein: CASSFSGQANYSYTF. Full variable domain (missing parts from reference TRBV5-4 and TRBJ1-2): ETGVTQSPTHLIKTRGQQVTLRCSSQSGHNTVSWYQQALGQGPQFIFQYYREEENGRGNFPPRFSGLQFPNYSSELNVNALELDDSALYLCASSFSGQANYSYTFGSGTRLTVV.